This T cell receptor (beta chain) derives from a study of blood T cells in healthy people across ages. Regarding the study as a whole: A roughly linear age-dependent decrease characterized TCR beta diversity per million T cells.

There are a few counts of this clonotype. As yet, its antigen is unknown. Donation came from healthy Caucasian individuals in Russia who were aged 6 to 90. Germline V lookup: CDR1 SQVTM, CDR2 ANQGSEA. Unmatched junction bases numbered 8, after V lost 7 bases and J lost 8 bases. This CDR3 is built from 12 residues. Together with a sample-barcoded 5' primer, a J-beta primer mix was included in a second PCR lasting about 6 to 12 cycles. TCRdb re-derived calls from the 5' RACE reads in MiXCR, one entry per CDR3 protein. The data show roughly 1,100,000 distinct CDR3 sequences, with around 25% seen just once and around 0.75% held by the top ten. A further study also used this sample, focusing on T cells of mothers and their children. As that study records: The overlap seen between related mothers and children slightly exceeded that of unrelated pairs, though not significantly.

This clonotype originated in a girl aged 2-10 years in good health. This sequence joins TRBV29-1 and TRBJ2-1; 7 nucleotides align to TRBD1. The sequencing sample was made of blood. In DNA, the CDR3 is TGCAGCGGGACAGGAAGTTTAGATGAGCAGTTCTTC. Translating it yields CSGTGSLDEQFF.